This T cell receptor (beta chain) was observed in a study of T cell changes during pregnancy in multiple sclerosis. Sequenced by immunoSEQ multiplex PCR; TCRdb stores in-frame clones only, minus some. The table records approximately 85,000 clones, about 89% of them present only once. V lost 1 base and J lost 10, with 14 bases in between. This CDR3 contains 15 residues. Germline lookup yields CDR1 MNHEY and CDR2 SVGAGI. The chain carries TRBV6-5 and TRBJ1-6, with TRBD1 as a possible D gene (5 bases). The source was peripheral blood, collected in the first trimester of pregnancy. This receptor was obtained from a female donor with multiple sclerosis, enrolled in a pregnancy study. CDR3 loop: CASSYYQGLGSPLHF. CDR3 nucleotides: TGTGCCAGCAGTTACTATCAGGGTTTAGGGTCACCCCTCCACTTT.